The rows below give T cell receptor beta chains drawn from one sample of a study of T cells in localized non-small cell lung cancer. Only in-frame clones appear in the TCRdb table, and some are missing; sequencing was by immunoSEQ multiplex PCR. The sample includes under 15,000 clones, 84% of them seen just once. The specimen comprised peripheral blood, sampled before any cancer treatment. The receptors derive from a male donor aged 60 or over with stage I squamous cell lung carcinoma. Each CDR3 is given with its conserved first and last residue. A D gene is named only where the DNA matches it firmly. Some rows mark clone size as missing; the rest say once, few, many or name a class of expanded clone.

J gene	D gene	clone size	V gene	CDR3 DNA	CDR3 protein
TRBJ2-1	TRBD2	NA	TRBV27	TGTGCCAGCAGTTTACTCGCTCTTAGCGGGAGGGGGCCTAATGAGCAGTTCTTC	CASSLLALSGRGPNEQFF
TRBJ2-1	TRBD2	NA	TRBV18	TGTGCCAGCTCCTCCGTAGCGGGAGGGCTACACAATGAGCAGTTCTTC	CASSSVAGGLHNEQFF
TRBJ2-3	TRBD2	NA	TRBV5-1	TGCGCCAGCAGCTTGGGACTAGCGGGGGATACGCAGTATTTT	CASSLGLAGDTQYF
TRBJ1-1	NA	NA	TRBV6-5	TGTGCCATCACGACCGATTACACTGAAGCTTTCTTT	CAITTDYTEAFF
TRBJ2-7	NA	NA	TRBV6-1	TGTGCCAGCAGTGAAGCGCACTCCTACGAGCAGTACTTC	CASSEAHSYEQYF
TRBJ1-3	NA	NA	TRBV7-6	TGTGCCAGCAGCTTGGGACAAGGGAACACCATATATTTT	CASSLGQGNTIYF
TRBJ1-2	NA	NA	TRBV4-1	TGCGCCAGCAGCCACCAGGATGGCTACACCTTC	CASSHQDGYTF
TRBJ2-3	NA	NA	TRBV28	TGTGCCAGCAGTTTACGGGGCCCAGATACGCAGTATTTT	CASSLRGPDTQYF
TRBJ2-3	NA	NA	TRBV5-1	TGCGCCTGCGGCAGGGCCCTGGCAGATACGCAGTATTTT	CACGRALADTQYF
TRBJ2-5	NA	NA	TRBV19	TGTGCCAGTAGTGTTTCGAAGGGATGGCAAGAGACCCAGTACTTC	CASSVSKGWQETQYF
TRBJ2-7	NA	NA	TRBV6-1	TGTGCCAGCAGTGAAGCGCTAGGCCGCTCCTACGAGCAGTACTTC	CASSEALGRSYEQYF
TRBJ2-2	TRBD2	NA	TRBV5-1	TGCGCCAGCACCAGAGCGGGAGCGAACACCGGGGAGCTGTTTTTT	CASTRAGANTGELFF
TRBJ2-7	TRBD2	NA	TRBV11-2	TGTGCCAGCAGTCCAACACCCGGGACTAGCGGGAGGGGGCAGTACTTC	CASSPTPGTSGRGQYF
TRBJ1-1	TRBD1	NA	TRBV27	TGTGCCAGCAGTGCCGGCAGGGGGAGGTTCACTGAAGCTTTCTTT	CASSAGRGRFTEAFF
TRBJ1-5	NA	NA	TRBV10-2	TGCGCCAGCAGTGATGGGCTCAGAAATCAGCCCCAGCATTTT	CASSDGLRNQPQHF
TRBJ2-5	NA	once	TRBV9	TGTGCCAGCAGCGTAGACTACCTCTGGGAGACCCAGTACTTC	CASSVDYLWETQYF
TRBJ2-2	NA	once	TRBV11-2	TGTGCCAGCAGCTCCCGGTGGGGGAACACCGGGGAGCTGTTTTTT	CASSSRWGNTGELFF
TRBJ1-1	NA	NA	TRBV25-1	TGTGCCAGCAGTCCACAAGGAACGAACACTGAAGCTTTCTTT	CASSPQGTNTEAFF
TRBJ2-1	TRBD1	few	TRBV30	TGTGCCTGGACGGGACAGGGGAAAAATGAGCAGTTCTTC	CAWTGQGKNEQFF
TRBJ2-1	TRBD2	NA	TRBV4-1	TGCGCCAGCAGCCGGACTAGCGGGAGTAATGAGCAGTTCTTC	CASSRTSGSNEQFF
TRBJ2-7	NA	NA	TRBV7-6	TGTGCCAGCAGCTCCCGACCCGGGTCACTCGAGCAGTACTTC	CASSSRPGSLEQYF
TRBJ2-1	NA	NA	TRBV6-4	TGTGCCAGCAGTGACGAGATGAGAAGTGAGCAGTTCTTC	CASSDEMRSEQFF
TRBJ2-5	NA	NA	TRBV4-1	TGCGCCAGCAGCCAAGATAGAGGGTTTGAGACCCAGTACTTC	CASSQDRGFETQYF
TRBJ2-7	TRBD1	NA	TRBV29-1	TGCAGCGTTGCTCGGACAGGGGGTCCCTACGAGCAGTACTTC	CSVARTGGPYEQYF
TRBJ1-1	TRBD1	NA	TRBV5-1	TGCGCCAGCAGCCCGCGGGACAGTGGGGGCCGAGCTTTCTTT	CASSPRDSGGRAFF
TRBJ2-1	NA	NA	TRBV7-9	TGTGCCAGCAGCCAATCTTTTCCCGACAAAGGGCAGTTCTTC	CASSQSFPDKGQFF
TRBJ2-3	TRBD2	NA	TRBV7-3	TGTGCCAGCAGCCTCCACGGTAGCGGGCCCACAGATACGCAGTATTTT	CASSLHGSGPTDTQYF
TRBJ2-5	TRBD1	NA	TRBV7-3	TGTGCCAGCAGCGTACAGGGGACCGCACAAGAGACCCAGTACTTC	CASSVQGTAQETQYF
TRBJ2-7	NA	NA	TRBV14	TGTGCCAGCAGCCAGGGTTTGTCCTACGAGCAGTACTTC	CASSQGLSYEQYF
TRBJ2-7	TRBD1	NA	TRBV5-6	TGTGCCAGCAAGGGGGCCGGACAGGTCGACGAGCAGTACTTC	CASKGAGQVDEQYF
TRBJ1-5	NA	NA	TRBV19	TGTGCCAGTAGTGGGGGGGGAATGCGCAATCAGCCCCAGCATTTT	CASSGGGMRNQPQHF
TRBJ2-1	NA	few	TRBV19	TGTGCCAGTAGTATGGGACCTAAGAATCACAATGAGCAGTTCTTC	CASSMGPKNHNEQFF
TRBJ2-6	TRBD1	NA	TRBV7-9	TGTGCCAGCAGCCCTGGGACAGGGCGGTCGGGGGCCAACGTCCTGACTTTC	CASSPGTGRSGANVLTF
TRBJ1-5	TRBD1	NA	TRBV9	TGTGCCAGCAGCGAGACAGGGGTGGGTCAGCCCCAGCATTTT	CASSETGVGQPQHF
TRBJ2-1	NA	once	TRBV6-6	TGTGCCAGCAGTCAGACCAGCAAGGGGGGTGAGCAGTTCTTC	CASSQTSKGGEQFF
TRBJ1-6	NA	few	TRBV5-4	TGTGCCAGCAGTCTCCGGGACACGGGTTATTCACCCCTCCACTTT	CASSLRDTGYSPLHF
TRBJ2-7	NA	few	TRBV27	TGTGCCAGCAGTTTACTAGGGGACGAGCAGTACTTC	CASSLLGDEQYF
TRBJ2-7	NA	NA	TRBV11-3	TGTGCCAGCAGCTTAGGTGGGGCGTCCTATCACGAGCAGTACTTC	CASSLGGASYHEQYF
TRBJ1-1	NA	NA	TRBV4-1	TGCGCCAGCAGCCAAGCCGCCTTAACTCGGCAGAAGAACACTGAAGCTTTCTTT	CASSQAALTRQKNTEAFF
TRBJ2-1	TRBD2	NA	TRBV29-1	TGCAGCGCATTCCGCGGACTAGCGGGTGAGCAGTTCTTC	CSAFRGLAGEQFF
TRBJ2-2	NA	NA	TRBV7-8	TGTGCCAGCAGCTTAGCGCGCCGAGGGTCGAGCGGGGAGCTGTTTTTT	CASSLARRGSSGELFF
TRBJ1-1	NA	NA	TRBV29-1	TGCAGCGTTGAGGACACATTCAGGGGCCGCAGCAACCGCGGTGAAGCTTTCTTT	CSVEDTFRGRSNRGEAFF
TRBJ2-1	TRBD2	NA	TRBV7-9	TGTGCCAGCAGCTTATCGGGGACTAGTTCATCGGAGCAGTTCTTC	CASSLSGTSSSEQFF
TRBJ2-2	NA	NA	TRBV6-5	TGTGCCAGCAGAATAGACGGGAGCACCGGGGAGCTGTTTTTT	CASRIDGSTGELFF
TRBJ2-4	NA	once	TRBV18	TGTGCCAGCTCACCAGCGGGACGTCTAGCCAAAAACATTCAGTACTTC	CASSPAGRLAKNIQYF
TRBJ2-2	NA	NA	TRBV4-1	TGCGCCAGCAGCCAAGGGGATAAGGGAATCTCAGGCGGGGAGCTGTTTTTT	CASSQGDKGISGGELFF
TRBJ2-7	NA	NA	TRBV5-1	TGCGCCAGCAGCCCAACGACAGCGAGCTCCTACGAGCAGTACTTC	CASSPTTASSYEQYF
TRBJ2-5	TRBD1	NA	TRBV11-2	TGTGCCAGCAGCCCCACAGGGGCAGTAAAGACCCAGTACTTC	CASSPTGAVKTQYF
TRBJ2-2	NA	NA	TRBV19	TGTGCCAGTAGTCCGGGGCAATACACCGGGGAGCTGTTTTTT	CASSPGQYTGELFF
TRBJ2-2	NA	NA	TRBV2	TGTGCCAGCAATGAGGGGGAAGGGTGGACCGGGGAGCTGTTTTTT	CASNEGEGWTGELFF
TRBJ1-3	NA	NA	TRBV6-5	TGTGCCAGCAGTTATGACAGCACCTCTGGAAACACCATATATTTT	CASSYDSTSGNTIYF
TRBJ2-3	NA	NA	TRBV6-5	TGTGCCAGCAGTGCGTATAAGGGGAGCACAGATACGCAGTATTTT	CASSAYKGSTDTQYF
TRBJ1-2	NA	NA	TRBV5-6	TGTGCCAGCAGCCTGCCAGGGCAGAGCTATGGCTACACCTTC	CASSLPGQSYGYTF
TRBJ1-1	NA	NA	TRBV30	TGTGCCTGGAATAGCGGGACGGAGTTCTTGAACACTGAAGCTTTCTTT	CAWNSGTEFLNTEAFF
TRBJ2-7	NA	few	TRBV11-2	TGTGCCAGCAGCCCTCCGTCCGGCTCCTACGAGCAGTACTTC	CASSPPSGSYEQYF